Here is one T cell receptor beta chain with its context. The trim removed 3 bases at V and 0 bases at J, leaving 14 bases unmatched. Per germline, CDR1 SQVTM and CDR2 ANQGSEA. CDR3 length: 18 amino acids. In the PCR, 60 Vbeta and 13 Jbeta primers were used. Sequenced by immunoSEQ multiplex PCR; TCRdb stores in-frame clones only, minus some. Among about 190,000 clones listed, roughly 77% were seen once. This entry is derived from a study of cytomegalovirus exposure and HLA in healthy donors. Material for sequencing was PBMCs. This clonotype was sampled from a man aged 25-45 years in good health and CMV-seropositive. The chain carries TRBV29-1 and TRBJ2-1; 7 nucleotides agree with TRBD2. The CDR3 bases are TGCAGCGTTGAGGGAGGGGCAGCCCGCTTTAGCTCCTACAATGAGCAGTTCTTC. Amino acid sequence: CSVEGGAARFSSYNEQFF.